The 9 T cell receptor beta chains below all came from one sample that was sequenced in a study of blood T cell repertoires in COVID-19 (dated by TCRdb to 2019 to 2021). The library was generated by the immunoSEQ multiplex PCR assay. The clones in this table, taken by TCRdb from immuneACCESS, are in-frame only. Not every clone is retained; where verified, under half of the shortfall comes from an unresolved V gene, and the cause of the rest is unknown. Within this sample are roughly 75,000 clones, with approximately 92% of them counted one time only. The ten largest make up less than 9% of the sample. The sample was peripheral blood. These receptors were collected from a human donor in a cohort sampled during active COVID-19.

This chain joins TRBV6-5 and TRBJ2-1, with TRBD2 identical over 7 bases. With 0 bases clipped from V and 2 bases from J, the junction kept 1 base outside the gene matches. The CDR3 is made up of 15 amino acids. Germline V gene data show CDR1 as MNHEY and CDR2 as SVGAGI. The CDR3 DNA is TGTGCCAGCAGTTACTCTGCGGGGGCCTACAATGAGCAGTTCTTC. Translating gives CASSYSAGAYNEQFF.

The V and J genes are TRBV30 and TRBJ2-7; 8 positions agree with TRBD1. This CDR3 comprises 12 residues. Looked up from germline, CDR1 is GTSNPN and CDR2 is SVGIG (reference sequence). With V trimmed by 7 bases and J by 7 bases, 9 bases remained unmatched. The CDR3 nucleotides are TGTGCCTCGAAAACAGGGGGATGGGAGCAGTACTTC. Protein: CASKTGGWEQYF.

This clone was counted once. The chain uses TRBV5-1 and TRBJ2-1; 10 nucleotides match TRBD2. J gave up 7 bases and V 4 bases, and 11 bases lay outside the gene matches. This CDR3 contains 16 residues. Per germline, CDR1 SGHRS and CDR2 YFSETQ. The CDR3 loop reads CASSPWTSGRANEQFF. In DNA, the CDR3 is TGCGCCAGCAGCCCATGGACTAGCGGACGGGCGAATGAGCAGTTCTTC.

The chain has TRBV28 and TRBJ2-1; 11 nucleotides align to TRBD2. V dropped 4 bases and J dropped 8; count of bases not matched to a gene: 10. The length of the CDR3 is 16 residues. CDR1 MDHEN and CDR2 SYDVKM come from the germline V gene. CDR3 residues: CASSSMTSGTWDEQFF. CDR3 in DNA: TGTGCCAGCAGTTCCATGACTAGCGGGACCTGGGATGAGCAGTTCTTC. The full variable domain, completed using reference TRBV28 and TRBJ2-1, is DVKVTQSSRYLVKRTGEKVFLECVQDMDHENMFWYRQDPGLGLRLIYFSYDVKMKEKGDIPEGYSVSREKKERFSLILESASTNQTSMYLCASSSMTSGTWDEQFFGPGTRLTVL.

This chain joins TRBV7-2 and TRBJ2-2; 12 bases fit TRBD2. With V trimmed by 5 bases and J by 6 bases, 7 bases remained unmatched. CDR1 is SGHTA and CDR2 is FQGNSA in the germline V gene. This CDR3 region has 16 residues. The CDR3 spells CASSLTLAGGPGELFF. CDR3 in DNA: TGTGCCAGCAGCCTCACCCTAGCGGGGGGGCCCGGGGAGCTGTTTTTT.

This clone was picked up a small number of times. J is TRBJ1-1 and V is TRBV3-1 (or the pseudogene TRBV3-2); TRBD1 might be the D (6 bases). This CDR3 contains 16 residues. The germline gives CDR1 LGHDT, CDR2 YNNKEL (reference sequence). Trimming took 0 bases from V and 5 from J, leaving 16 bases between them. CDR3 in amino acids: CASSQEVGHRGTEAFF. CDR3 bases: TGTGCCAGCAGCCAAGAAGTGGGACACCGAGGGACTGAAGCTTTCTTT.

The V call is TRBV29-1, the J call TRBJ1-1; D is possibly TRBD1 (5 bases). The CDR3 totals 12 residues. V gave up 4 bases and J gave up 0 bases, with 6 bases separating them. Germline values: CDR1 SQVTM, CDR2 ANQGSEA. For the CDR3, the DNA is TGCAGCGTTGCGGGGGTGAACACTGAAGCTTTCTTT. Protein product: CSVAGVNTEAFF.

This chain links TRBV19 with TRBJ2-2; the D gene is possibly TRBD1 (5 bases). The V gene's germline CDR1 is LNHDA and CDR2 SQIVND (reference sequence). The CDR3 has 15 amino acids. V was cut by 6 bases and J by 3 bases, with 14 bases left in between. The CDR3 protein is CASSPGQGDTGELFF. CDR3 nucleotide sequence: TGTGCCAGTAGCCCCGGGCAGGGTGACACCGGGGAGCTGTTTTTT.

The V gene is TRBV6-6, the J gene TRBJ2-2, with D possibly being TRBD1 (6 bases). Trimming took off 8 bases at V and 0 bases at J, with 16 bases between the two ends. From germline, CDR1 is MNHNY and CDR2 SVGAGI (reference sequence). This CDR3 comprises 16 residues. The CDR3 nucleotides read TGTGCCAGCGTCGTTCAGGGGCCAACGAACACCGGGGAGCTGTTTTTT. Translation: CASVVQGPTNTGELFF.